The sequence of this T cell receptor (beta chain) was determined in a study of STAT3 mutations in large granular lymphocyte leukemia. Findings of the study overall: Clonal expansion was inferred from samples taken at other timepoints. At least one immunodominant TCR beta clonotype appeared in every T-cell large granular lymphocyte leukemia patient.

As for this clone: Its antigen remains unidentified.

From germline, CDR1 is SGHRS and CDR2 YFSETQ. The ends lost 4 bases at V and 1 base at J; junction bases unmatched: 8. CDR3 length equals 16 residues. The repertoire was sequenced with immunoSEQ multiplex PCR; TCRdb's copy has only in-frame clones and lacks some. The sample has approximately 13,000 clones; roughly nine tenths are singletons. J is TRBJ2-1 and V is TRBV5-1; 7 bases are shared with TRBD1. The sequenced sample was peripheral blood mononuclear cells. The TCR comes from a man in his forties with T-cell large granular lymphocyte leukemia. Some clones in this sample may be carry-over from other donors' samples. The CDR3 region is CASSMSGQASYNEQFF. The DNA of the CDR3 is TGCGCCAGCAGCATGTCTGGACAGGCTTCCTACAATGAGCAGTTCTTC.